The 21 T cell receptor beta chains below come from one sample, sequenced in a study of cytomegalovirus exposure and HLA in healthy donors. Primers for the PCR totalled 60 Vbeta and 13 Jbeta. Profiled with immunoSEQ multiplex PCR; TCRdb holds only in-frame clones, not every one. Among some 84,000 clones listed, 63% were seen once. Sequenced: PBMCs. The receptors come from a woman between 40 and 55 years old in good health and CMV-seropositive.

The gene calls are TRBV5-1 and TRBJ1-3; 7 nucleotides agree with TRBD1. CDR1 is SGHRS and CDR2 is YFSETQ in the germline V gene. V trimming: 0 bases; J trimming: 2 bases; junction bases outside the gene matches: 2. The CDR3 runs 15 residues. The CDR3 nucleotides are TGCGCCAGCAGCTTGGCTACAGGGGCTGGAAACACCATATATTTT. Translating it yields CASSLATGAGNTIYF. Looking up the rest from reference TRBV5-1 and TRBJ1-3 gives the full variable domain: KAGVTQTPRYLIKTRGQQVTLSCSPISGHRSVSWYQQTPGQGLQFLFEYFSETQRNKGNFPGRFSGRQFSNSRSEMNVSTLELGDSALYLCASSLATGAGNTIYFGEGSWLTVV.

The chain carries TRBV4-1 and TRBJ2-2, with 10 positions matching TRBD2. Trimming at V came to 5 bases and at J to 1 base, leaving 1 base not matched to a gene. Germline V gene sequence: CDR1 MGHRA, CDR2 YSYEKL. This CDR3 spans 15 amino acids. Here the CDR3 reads CASSGLAVNTGELFF. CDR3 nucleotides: TGCGCCAGCAGCGGACTAGCGGTGAACACCGGGGAGCTGTTTTTT.

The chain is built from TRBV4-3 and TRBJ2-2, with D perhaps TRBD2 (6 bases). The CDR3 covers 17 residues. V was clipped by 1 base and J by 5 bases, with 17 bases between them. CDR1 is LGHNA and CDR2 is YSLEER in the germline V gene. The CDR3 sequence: CASSQVDAGRGTGELFF. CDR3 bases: TGCGCCAGCAGCCAAGTTGATGCGGGACGGGGAACCGGGGAGCTGTTTTTT.

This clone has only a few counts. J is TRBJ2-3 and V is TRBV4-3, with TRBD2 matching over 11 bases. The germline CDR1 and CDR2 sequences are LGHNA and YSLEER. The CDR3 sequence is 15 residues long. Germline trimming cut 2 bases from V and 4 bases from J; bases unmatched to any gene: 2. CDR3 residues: CASSQTSGSSDTQYF. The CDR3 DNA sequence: TGCGCCAGCAGCCAAACTAGCGGGAGTTCAGATACGCAGTATTTT.

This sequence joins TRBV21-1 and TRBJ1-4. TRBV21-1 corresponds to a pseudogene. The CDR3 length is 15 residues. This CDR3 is CASGFTSGGREKLFF. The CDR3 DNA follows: TGTGCCAGCGGGTTTACGTCCGGGGGTCGGGAAAAACTGTTTTTT.

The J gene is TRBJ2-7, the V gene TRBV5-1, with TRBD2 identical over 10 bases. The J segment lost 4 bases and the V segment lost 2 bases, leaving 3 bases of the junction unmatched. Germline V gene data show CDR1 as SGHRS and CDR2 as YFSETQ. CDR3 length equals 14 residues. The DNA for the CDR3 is TGCGCCAGCAGCTTTGGAGCGGGAGGGTACGAGCAGTACTTC. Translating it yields CASSFGAGGYEQYF. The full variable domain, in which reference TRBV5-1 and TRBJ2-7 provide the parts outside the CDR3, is KAGVTQTPRYLIKTRGQQVTLSCSPISGHRSVSWYQQTPGQGLQFLFEYFSETQRNKGNFPGRFSGRQFSNSRSEMNVSTLELGDSALYLCASSFGAGGYEQYFGPGTRLTVT.

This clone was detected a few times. For the CDR3, the DNA is TGTGCCAGCAGTGACCGGGCTAGCGGGGACCATGAGCAGTTCTTC. Amino acid sequence: CASSDRASGDHEQFF. The rearrangement links TRBV6-4 to TRBJ2-1, with 9 bases fitting TRBD2. CDR1 and CDR2 (germline): MRHNA, SNTAGT. The CDR3 spans 15 residues. V lost 2 bases to trimming and J lost 8 bases; unmatched junction nucleotides: 7.

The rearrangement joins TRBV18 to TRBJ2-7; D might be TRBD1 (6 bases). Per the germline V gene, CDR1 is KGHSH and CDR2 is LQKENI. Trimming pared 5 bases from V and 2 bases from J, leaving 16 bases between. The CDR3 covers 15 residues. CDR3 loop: CASSATGTTPYEQYF. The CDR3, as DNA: TGTGCCAGCTCAGCAACCGGGACAACCCCCTACGAGCAGTACTTC.

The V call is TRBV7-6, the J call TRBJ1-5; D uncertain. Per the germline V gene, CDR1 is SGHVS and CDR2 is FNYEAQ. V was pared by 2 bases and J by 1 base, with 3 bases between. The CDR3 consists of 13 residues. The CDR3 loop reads CASSLSSNQPQHF. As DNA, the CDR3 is TGTGCCAGCAGCTTATCAAGCAATCAGCCCCAGCATTTT. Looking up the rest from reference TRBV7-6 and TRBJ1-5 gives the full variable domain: GAGVSQSPRYKVTKRGQDVALRCDPISGHVSLYWYRQALGQGPEFLTYFNYEAQQDKSGLPNDRFSAERPEGSISTLTIQRTEQRDSAMYRCASSLSSNQPQHFGDGTRLSIL.

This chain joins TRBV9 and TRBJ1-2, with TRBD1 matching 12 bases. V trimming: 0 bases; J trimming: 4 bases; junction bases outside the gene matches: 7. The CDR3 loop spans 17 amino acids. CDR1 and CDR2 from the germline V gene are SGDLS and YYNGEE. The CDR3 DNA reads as TGTGCCAGCAGCGTAGAGGGACAGGGGGCCCCGACCTATGGCTACACCTTC. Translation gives CASSVEGQGAPTYGYTF.

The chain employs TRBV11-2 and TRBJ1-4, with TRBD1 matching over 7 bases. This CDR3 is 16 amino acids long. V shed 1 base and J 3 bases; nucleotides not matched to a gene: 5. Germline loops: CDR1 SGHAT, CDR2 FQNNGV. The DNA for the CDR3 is TGTGCCAGCAGCTTAGGGGGACAGTTCTCTAATGAAAAACTGTTTTTT. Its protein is CASSLGGQFSNEKLFF. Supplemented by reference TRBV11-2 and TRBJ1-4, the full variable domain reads EAGVAQSPRYKIIEKRQSVAFWCNPISGHATLYWYQQILGQGPKLLIQFQNNGVVDDSQLPKDRFSAERLKGVDSTLKIQPAKLEDSAVYLCASSLGGQFSNEKLFFGSGTQLSVL.

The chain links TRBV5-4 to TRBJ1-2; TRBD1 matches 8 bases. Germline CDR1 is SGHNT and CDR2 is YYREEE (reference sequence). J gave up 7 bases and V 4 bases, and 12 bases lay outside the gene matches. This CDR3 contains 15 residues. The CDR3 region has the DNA TGTGCCAGCAGCCCTGGGCGGCAGGGGGCTCTTGGCTACACCTTC. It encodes CASSPGRQGALGYTF.

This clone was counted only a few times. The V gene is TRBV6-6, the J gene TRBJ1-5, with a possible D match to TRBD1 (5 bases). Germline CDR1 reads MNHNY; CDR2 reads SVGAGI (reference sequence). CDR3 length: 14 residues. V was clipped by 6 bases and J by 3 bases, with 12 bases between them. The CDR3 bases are TGTGCCAGCAGCTCGACAGCGACCAATCAGCCCCAGCATTTT. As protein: CASSSTATNQPQHF.

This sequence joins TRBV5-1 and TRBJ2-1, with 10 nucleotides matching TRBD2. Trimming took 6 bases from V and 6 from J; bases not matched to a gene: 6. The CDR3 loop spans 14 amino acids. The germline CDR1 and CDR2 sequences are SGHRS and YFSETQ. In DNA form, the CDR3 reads TGCGCCAGCAAGCCTAGCGGGAGTGCCAATGAGCAGTTCTTC. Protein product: CASKPSGSANEQFF.

The CDR3 DNA is TGTGCCAGCAGCCGTAGTGCCCAAGAGACCCAGTACTTC. Its translation is CASSRSAQETQYF. The chain employs TRBV5-6 and TRBJ2-5; D not resolved. The CDR3 length is 13 residues. Per the germline V gene, CDR1 is SGHDT and CDR2 is YYEEEE. The V end lost 4 bases, the J end lost 1 base, and 8 bases lay between the germline ends. Looking up the rest from reference TRBV5-6 and TRBJ2-5 gives the full variable domain: DAGVTQSPTHLIKTRGQQVTLRCSPKSGHDTVSWYQQALGQGPQFIFQYYEEEERQRGNFPDRFSGHQFPNYSSELNVNALLLGDSALYLCASSRSAQETQYFGPGTRLLVL.

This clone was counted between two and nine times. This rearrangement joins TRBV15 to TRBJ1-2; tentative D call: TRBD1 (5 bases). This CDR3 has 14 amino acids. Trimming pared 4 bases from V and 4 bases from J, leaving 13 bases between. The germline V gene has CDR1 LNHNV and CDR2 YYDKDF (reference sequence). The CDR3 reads CATSTHRSSYGYTF. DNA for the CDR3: TGTGCCACCAGCACACACAGGTCCTCCTATGGCTACACCTTC.

CDR3 protein: CASSLDGIQGSNTEAFF. The CDR3, as DNA: TGCGCCAGCAGCTTGGACGGTATCCAGGGTTCGAACACTGAAGCTTTCTTT. The chain links TRBV5-1 to TRBJ1-1; D might be TRBD1 (5 bases). CDR1 and CDR2 (germline): SGHRS, YFSETQ. The CDR3 is made up of 17 amino acids. Trimming took 0 bases from V and 1 from J, leaving 16 bases between them.

CDR3 sequence reads: CASSYGSDIGYEQYF. As DNA, the CDR3 is TGTGCCAGCAGTTACGGGAGCGATATCGGCTACGAGCAGTACTTC. The chain carries TRBV28 and TRBJ2-7; D is possibly TRBD2 (6 bases). The germline V and J ends were trimmed by 4 bases and 3 bases, with 16 bases remaining between them. Germline V gene lookup returns CDR1 MDHEN and CDR2 SYDVKM. The CDR3 is made up of 15 amino acids.

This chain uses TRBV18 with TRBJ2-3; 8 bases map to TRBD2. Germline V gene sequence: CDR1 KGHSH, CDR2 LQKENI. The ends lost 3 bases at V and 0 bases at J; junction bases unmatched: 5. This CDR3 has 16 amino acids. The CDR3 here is CASSPLRTSSTDTQYF. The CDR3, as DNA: TGTGCCAGCTCACCCTTACGGACTAGCAGCACAGATACGCAGTATTTT.

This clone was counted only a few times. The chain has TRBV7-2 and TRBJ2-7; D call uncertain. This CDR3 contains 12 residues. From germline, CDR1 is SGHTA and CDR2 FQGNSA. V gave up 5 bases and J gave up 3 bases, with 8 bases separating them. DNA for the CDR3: TGTGCCAGCAGCCCCAACGGCTACGAGCAGTACTTC. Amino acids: CASSPNGYEQYF.

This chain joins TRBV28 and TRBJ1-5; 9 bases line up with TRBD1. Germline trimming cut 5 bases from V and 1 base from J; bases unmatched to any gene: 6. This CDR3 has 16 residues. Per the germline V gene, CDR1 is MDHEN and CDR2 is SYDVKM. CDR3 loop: CASSPEGTGSNQPQHF. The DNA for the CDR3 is TGTGCCAGCAGTCCAGAAGGGACAGGGAGCAATCAGCCCCAGCATTTT. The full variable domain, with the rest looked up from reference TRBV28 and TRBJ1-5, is DVKVTQSSRYLVKRTGEKVFLECVQDMDHENMFWYRQDPGLGLRLIYFSYDVKMKEKGDIPEGYSVSREKKERFSLILESASTNQTSMYLCASSPEGTGSNQPQHFGDGTRLSIL.